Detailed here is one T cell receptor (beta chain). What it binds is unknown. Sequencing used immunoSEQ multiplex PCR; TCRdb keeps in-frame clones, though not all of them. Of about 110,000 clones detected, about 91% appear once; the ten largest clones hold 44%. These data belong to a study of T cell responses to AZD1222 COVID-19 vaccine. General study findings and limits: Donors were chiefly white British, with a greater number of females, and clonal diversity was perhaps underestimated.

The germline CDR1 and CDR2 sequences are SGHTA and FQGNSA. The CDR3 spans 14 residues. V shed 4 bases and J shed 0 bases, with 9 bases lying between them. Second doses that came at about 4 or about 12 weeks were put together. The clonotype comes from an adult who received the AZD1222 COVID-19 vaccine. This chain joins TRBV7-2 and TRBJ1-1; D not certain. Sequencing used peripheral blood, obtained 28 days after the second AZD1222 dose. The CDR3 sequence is CASSSGPLNTEAFF. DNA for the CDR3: TGTGCCAGCAGCTCAGGACCGCTGAACACTGAAGCTTTCTTT.